Shown below are 28 T cell receptor beta chains from a single sample sequenced in a study of blood T cell repertoires in COVID-19. Clones were read by immunoSEQ multiplex PCR, and TCRdb kept only the in-frame ones, dropping some. Here the sample spans about 140,000 clones, less than 85% being singletons. Sequenced: peripheral blood. The receptor source for this set is a woman aged 80 or over in a cohort sampled during active or convalescent COVID-19.

The CDR3 loop reads CASRPGTSWGNTEAFF. For the CDR3, the DNA is TGTGCCAGCAGACCAGGGACTTCCTGGGGGAACACTGAAGCTTTCTTT. This sequence joins TRBV5-4 and TRBJ1-1; a weak D match, TRBD1 (5 bases). Per germline, CDR1 SGHNT and CDR2 YYREEE (reference sequence). The CDR3 length is 16 residues. V was pared by 5 bases and J by 1 base, with 18 bases between.

CDR3 in DNA: TGTGCCAGCAGTCCAAAATACACAGGGAACTATGGCTACACCTTC. This translates into CASSPKYTGNYGYTF. V and J are TRBV27 and TRBJ1-2; D perhaps matches TRBD1 (6 bases). In germline, CDR1 is MNHEY, CDR2 SMNVEV (reference sequence). The CDR3 totals 15 residues. Trimming shortened V by 5 bases and J by 2 bases, and 15 bases separated the two germline ends.

This clone was seen only a few times. CDR3 residues: CASSLATGNNQPQHF. The CDR3 DNA is TGCGCCAGCAGCTTGGCAACCGGTAACAATCAGCCCCAGCATTTT. This chain connects TRBV5-1 to TRBJ1-5; the D is unclear. The V end was cut by 0 bases, the J end by 3 bases, with 10 bases between. CDR3 length equals 15 residues. Germline CDR1 and CDR2: SGHRS and YFSETQ.

J is TRBJ1-1 and V is TRBV19, with 9 bases fitting TRBD1. The CDR3 is 13 residues long. Germline V CDR1 and CDR2: LNHDA, SQIVND (reference sequence). V was pared by 9 bases and J by 10 bases, with 12 bases of the junction left unmatched. As DNA, the CDR3 is TGTGCCAGCAGCCCGGGACAGGGATTTGCAGCTTTCTTT. Translation: CASSPGQGFAAFF.

This clone was seen just once. V gene TRBV19 combines with J gene TRBJ2-7, with 8 bases that match TRBD2. The CDR3 consists of 14 residues. V lost 5 bases, J lost 0 bases, and 3 bases stayed unmatched. CDR1 and CDR2 from the germline V gene are LNHDA and SQIVND (reference sequence). The CDR3 here is CASSRLASSYEQYF. The CDR3 DNA is TGTGCCAGTAGTCGACTAGCGAGCTCCTACGAGCAGTACTTC.

The chain links TRBV7-9 to TRBJ2-7; D perhaps matches TRBD1 (6 bases). The CDR3 has 14 residues. V was cut by 0 bases and J by 3 bases, with 9 bases left in between. Germline V gene lookup returns CDR1 SEHNR and CDR2 FQNEAQ (reference sequence). The CDR3 region has the DNA TGTGCCAGCAGCTTAGCGGGGGCAGGCTACGAGCAGTACGTC. Its protein is CASSLAGAGYEQYV.

The V and J genes are TRBV6-5 and TRBJ2-3; perhaps TRBD1 as D (6 bases). V dropped 5 bases and J dropped 2 bases, with 8 bases sitting between them. Per germline, CDR1 MNHEY and CDR2 SVGAGI. This CDR3 region has 13 residues. The CDR3: CASSRDTTDTQYF. CDR3 nucleotides: TGTGCCAGCAGTCGGGACACCACAGATACGCAGTATTTT.

The chain combines TRBV14 with TRBJ1-2; D call uncertain. The CDR3 spans 12 residues. The germline CDR1 and CDR2 sequences are SGHDN and FVKESK. V lost 4 bases, J lost 8 bases, and 11 bases lay in between. Here the CDR3 DNA reads TGTGCCAGCAGCCGCGGAACTTGGGGCTACACCTTC. As protein: CASSRGTWGYTF.

This chain uses TRBV11-2 with TRBJ2-3; D is perhaps TRBD1 (5 bases). Trimming took 3 bases from V and 0 from J, leaving 10 bases between them. This CDR3 has 15 amino acids. Germline V CDR1 and CDR2: SGHAT, FQNNGV. DNA for the CDR3: TGTGCCAGCAGCTTCAGGGTCCCTAGCACAGATACGCAGTATTTT. Translation: CASSFRVPSTDTQYF.

The rearrangement links TRBV6-5 to TRBJ1-4; D unclear. V lost 6 bases and J lost 8, with 16 bases in between. The CDR3 is 14 amino acids. Germline CDR1 MNHEY, CDR2 SVGAGI. CDR3: CASRPGLRREKLFF. DNA for the CDR3: TGTGCCAGCAGACCCGGACTAAGACGGGAAAAACTGTTTTTT.

V and J are TRBV15 and TRBJ1-2, with unresolved D. Germline CDR1 is LNHNV and CDR2 is YYDKDF (reference sequence). The CDR3 consists of 16 residues. V was pared by 0 bases and J by 2 bases, with 13 bases between. The CDR3 protein is CATSRDLVSANYGYTF. DNA of the CDR3: TGTGCCACCAGCAGAGATCTGGTATCCGCGAACTATGGCTACACCTTC.

This clone occurred a few times. The V and J genes are TRBV4-3 and TRBJ2-5; the D is unclear. Deletions cut 4 bases from V and 1 base from J, with 7 bases between. The CDR3 has 13 residues. The V gene's germline CDR1 is LGHNA and CDR2 YSLEER. The CDR3 reads CASSLLLQETQYF. Written as DNA, the CDR3 is TGCGCCAGCAGCCTACTCCTCCAAGAGACCCAGTACTTC.

This clone was counted between two and nine times. At the DNA level, this CDR3 is encoded by other sequences in the same sample as well. V is TRBV7-2 and J is TRBJ1-1, with D unclear. CDR1 SGHTA and CDR2 FQGNSA come from the germline V gene. V was clipped by 3 bases and J by 1 base, with 6 bases between them. There are 13 residues in the CDR3. CDR3 amino acids: CASSLMRNTEAFF. The CDR3 coding sequence is TGTGCCAGCAGCTTGATGAGGAACACTGAAGCTTTCTTT.

The rearrangement uses TRBV6-1 and TRBJ1-4; the D is unclear. This CDR3 has 15 amino acids. V dropped 3 bases and J dropped 0 bases, with 8 bases sitting between them. Germline CDR1 is MNHNS and CDR2 is SASEGT. The CDR3 is CASSDSIATNEKLFF. The CDR3, as DNA: TGTGCCAGCAGTGACAGTATTGCAACTAATGAAAAACTGTTTTTT.

A word on this clone: Within the sample, other DNA sequences also encode this same CDR3. The V gene is TRBV6-5, the J gene TRBJ1-3; the D is unclear. There are 13 residues in the CDR3. Germline assignment: CDR1 MNHEY and CDR2 SVGAGI. Trimming stripped 10 bases from V and 3 bases from J, with 13 bases between. In nucleotides, the CDR3 is TGTGCCACTAGTCGGGAATTTGGAAACACCATATATTTT. This codes for CATSREFGNTIYF.

The rearrangement joins TRBV7-2 to TRBJ2-7; TRBD2 matches at 7 bases. The CDR3 extends over 14 amino acids. J was trimmed by 2 bases and V by 5 bases; bases with no gene match: 6. The germline V gene encodes CDR1 SGHTA and CDR2 FQGNSA. The CDR3 coding sequence is TGTGCCAGCAGCGGACGTAGCGGGCCCTACGAGCAGTACTTC. This codes for CASSGRSGPYEQYF.

V usage is TRBV19 and J usage is TRBJ2-1, with 8 bases matching TRBD1. Germline-derived CDR1 and CDR2 are LNHDA and SQIVND (reference sequence). The CDR3 consists of 18 residues. V was pared by 4 bases and J by 6 bases, with 17 bases of the junction left unmatched. As DNA, the CDR3 is TGTGCCAGTAGTACCCCCTTCCCAGGGGGCGGTGATGGCAATGAGCAGTTCTTC. Protein product: CASSTPFPGGGDGNEQFF.

The chain links TRBV5-1 to TRBJ1-1, with D tentatively TRBD1 (6 bases). Trimming left V 0 bases short and J 6 bases short, with 27 bases between. The CDR3 sequence is 19 residues long. Looked up from germline, CDR1 is SGHRS and CDR2 is YFSETQ. The CDR3 coding sequence is TGCGCCAGCAGCTTGGGTTTACTGCCCGACAGGACCCGGGAGGCTGAAGCTTTCTTT. This codes for CASSLGLLPDRTREAEAFF.

A few counts support this clone. This chain joins TRBV19 and TRBJ2-5; 11 bases line up with TRBD2. This CDR3 has 17 residues. Looked up from germline, CDR1 is LNHDA and CDR2 is SQIVND (reference sequence). Trimming took 5 bases from V and 5 from J; bases not matched to a gene: 13. The chain's CDR3 is CASSPPVSGGAGETQYF. The CDR3 coding sequence is TGTGCCAGTAGTCCCCCAGTTAGCGGGGGGGCCGGTGAGACCCAGTACTTC.

Turning to this clone: Other DNA sequences of this sample code for an identical CDR3. This chain joins TRBV5-5 and TRBJ2-2, with a tentative D call TRBD2 (5 bases). The CDR3 is made up of 14 amino acids. Per germline, CDR1 SGHKS and CDR2 YYEKEE (reference sequence). Between the trimmed V and J ends, which lost 2 bases and 6 bases, there was a span of 11 bases. This CDR3 reads CASSFRLAPGELFF. The CDR3, as DNA: TGTGCCAGCAGCTTCCGCCTAGCCCCCGGGGAGCTGTTTTTT.

The J gene is TRBJ2-5, the V gene TRBV11-2; 8 bases line up with TRBD1. The CDR3 has 16 residues. The trim removed 1 base at V and 1 base at J, leaving 5 bases unmatched. Germline V CDR1 and CDR2: SGHAT, FQNNGV. CDR3 DNA: TGTGCCAGCAGCTTAGCGACAGGGGTCTTCCAAGAGACCCAGTACTTC. Amino acids: CASSLATGVFQETQYF. Based on the CDR3 plus reference TRBV11-2 and TRBJ2-5, the full variable domain is EAGVAQSPRYKIIEKRQSVAFWCNPISGHATLYWYQQILGQGPKLLIQFQNNGVVDDSQLPKDRFSAERLKGVDSTLKIQPAKLEDSAVYLCASSLATGVFQETQYFGPGTRLLVL.

The chain links TRBV19 to TRBJ1-2, with D unresolved. The V end was cut by 3 bases, the J end by 2 bases, with 13 bases between. This CDR3 contains 15 residues. Germline assignment: CDR1 LNHDA and CDR2 SQIVND (reference sequence). CDR3 amino acids: CASSIDHGLNYGYTF. CDR3 in DNA: TGTGCCAGTAGTATTGATCACGGACTGAACTATGGCTACACCTTC.

The chain links TRBV19 to TRBJ1-4, with 9 bases fitting TRBD1. The CDR3 runs to 13 residues. J gave up 6 bases and V 6 bases, and 2 bases lay outside the gene matches. CDR1 and CDR2 from the germline V gene are LNHDA and SQIVND (reference sequence). This CDR3 reads CASRRDRDEKLFF. The CDR3 DNA reads TGTGCCAGTAGGAGGGACAGGGATGAAAAACTGTTTTTT.

V is TRBV27 and J is TRBJ1-5; maybe TRBD1 (6 bases). V was cut by 6 bases and J by 6 bases, with 12 bases left in between. The germline V gene encodes CDR1 MNHEY and CDR2 SMNVEV (reference sequence). The CDR3 is 13 residues long. The chain's CDR3 is CASRTGIGQPQHF. CDR3 nucleotide sequence: TGTGCCAGCAGAACAGGGATCGGTCAGCCCCAGCATTTT.

The chain recombines TRBV10-3 with TRBJ1-2, with 8 bases lining up with TRBD1. V dropped 8 bases and J dropped 5; count of bases not matched to a gene: 7. This CDR3 contains 13 residues. Per the germline V gene, CDR1 is ENHRY and CDR2 is SYGVKD. The DNA for the CDR3 is TGTGCCATCGGGAGGACAGGGTCGTATGGCTACACCTTC. It is translated as CAIGRTGSYGYTF.

The V gene is TRBV7-3, the J gene TRBJ2-3, with D tentatively TRBD1 (5 bases). CDR1 is SGHTA and CDR2 is FQGTGA in the germline V gene. This CDR3 spans 14 amino acids. Deletions cut 2 bases from V and 4 bases from J, with 10 bases between. The CDR3 DNA follows: TGTGCCAGCAGCTTACAGGGCCCAGCAGATACGCAGTATTTT. Translated: CASSLQGPADTQYF.

V is TRBV27 and J is TRBJ1-1; 10 bases agree with TRBD1. Germline trimming cut 5 bases from V and 6 bases from J; bases unmatched to any gene: 6. Germline lookup yields CDR1 MNHEY and CDR2 SMNVEV (reference sequence). The CDR3 is made up of 14 amino acids. Written as DNA, the CDR3 is TGTGCCAGCAGTGGACAGGGGGTAGGGGCTGAAGCTTTCTTT. Its protein product is CASSGQGVGAEAFF.

The V call is TRBV2, the J call TRBJ2-1; 8 bases map to TRBD1. Trimming cost V 5 bases and J 2 bases; bases outside gene matches: 5. This CDR3 spans 15 amino acids. Germline CDR1 SNHLY, CDR2 FYNNEI. This chain's CDR3 is CASSFDRGTYNEQFF. CDR3 DNA: TGTGCCAGCAGTTTCGACAGGGGAACCTACAATGAGCAGTTCTTC.